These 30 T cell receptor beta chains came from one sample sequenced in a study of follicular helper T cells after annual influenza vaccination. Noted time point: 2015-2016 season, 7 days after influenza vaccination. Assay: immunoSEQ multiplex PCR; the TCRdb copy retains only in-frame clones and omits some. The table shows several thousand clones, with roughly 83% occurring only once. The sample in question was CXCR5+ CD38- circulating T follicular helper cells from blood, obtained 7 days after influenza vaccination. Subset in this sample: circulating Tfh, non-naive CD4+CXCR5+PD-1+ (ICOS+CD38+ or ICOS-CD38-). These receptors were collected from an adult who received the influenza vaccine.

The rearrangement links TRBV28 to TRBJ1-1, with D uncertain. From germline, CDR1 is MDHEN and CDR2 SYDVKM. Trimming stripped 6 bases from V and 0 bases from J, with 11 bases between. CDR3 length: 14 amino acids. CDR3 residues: CASRAPGLNTEAFF. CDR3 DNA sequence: TGTGCCAGCAGGGCACCGGGATTGAACACTGAAGCTTTCTTT.

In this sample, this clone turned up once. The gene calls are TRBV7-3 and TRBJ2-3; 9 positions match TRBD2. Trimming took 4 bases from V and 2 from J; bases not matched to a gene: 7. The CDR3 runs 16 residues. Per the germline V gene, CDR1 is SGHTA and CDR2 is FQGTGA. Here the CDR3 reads CASSYVAGASTDTQYF. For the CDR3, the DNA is TGTGCCAGCAGCTACGTAGCGGGGGCTTCCACAGATACGCAGTATTTT.

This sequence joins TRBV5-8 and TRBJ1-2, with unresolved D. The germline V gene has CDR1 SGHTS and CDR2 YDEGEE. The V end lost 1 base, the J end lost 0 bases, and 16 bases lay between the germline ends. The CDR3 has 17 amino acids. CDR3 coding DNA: TGTGCCAGCAGCTTGCAGCCAGGCTATACTGCTAACTATGGCTACACCTTC. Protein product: CASSLQPGYTANYGYTF.

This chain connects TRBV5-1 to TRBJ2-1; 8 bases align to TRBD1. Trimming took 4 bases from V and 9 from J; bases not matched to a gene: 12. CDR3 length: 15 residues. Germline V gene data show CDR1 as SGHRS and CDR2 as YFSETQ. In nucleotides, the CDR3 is TGCGCCAGCAGCGAACCCTCGACAGGGGTTGGTGAGCAGTTCTTC. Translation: CASSEPSTGVGEQFF. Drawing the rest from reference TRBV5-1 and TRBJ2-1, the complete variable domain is KAGVTQTPRYLIKTRGQQVTLSCSPISGHRSVSWYQQTPGQGLQFLFEYFSETQRNKGNFPGRFSGRQFSNSRSEMNVSTLELGDSALYLCASSEPSTGVGEQFFGPGTRLTVL.

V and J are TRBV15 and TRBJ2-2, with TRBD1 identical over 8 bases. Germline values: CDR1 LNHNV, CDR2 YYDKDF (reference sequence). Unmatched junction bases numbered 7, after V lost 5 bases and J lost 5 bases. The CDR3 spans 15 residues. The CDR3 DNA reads TGTGCCACCAGCCCCCGGACAGGGAAAACCGGGGAGCTGTTTTTT. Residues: CATSPRTGKTGELFF.

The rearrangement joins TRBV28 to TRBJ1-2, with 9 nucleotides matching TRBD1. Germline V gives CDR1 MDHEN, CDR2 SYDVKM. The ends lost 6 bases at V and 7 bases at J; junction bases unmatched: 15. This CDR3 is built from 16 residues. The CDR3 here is CASSLTGGRGRGGYTF. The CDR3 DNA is TGTGCCAGCAGCCTAACAGGGGGCCGGGGGCGAGGTGGCTACACCTTC.

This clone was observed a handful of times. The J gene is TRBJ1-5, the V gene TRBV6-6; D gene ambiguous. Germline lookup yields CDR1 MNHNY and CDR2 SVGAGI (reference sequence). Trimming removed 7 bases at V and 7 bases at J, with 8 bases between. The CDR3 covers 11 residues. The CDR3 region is CASMELQPQHF. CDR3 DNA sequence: TGTGCCAGCATGGAGTTACAGCCCCAGCATTTT.

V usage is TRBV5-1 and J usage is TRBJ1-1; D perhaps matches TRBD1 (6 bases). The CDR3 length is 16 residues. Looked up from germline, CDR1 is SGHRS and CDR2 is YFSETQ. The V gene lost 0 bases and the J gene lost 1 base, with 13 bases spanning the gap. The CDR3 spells CASSLGARGTNTEAFF. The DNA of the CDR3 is TGCGCCAGCAGCTTGGGAGCTAGGGGGACGAACACTGAAGCTTTCTTT.

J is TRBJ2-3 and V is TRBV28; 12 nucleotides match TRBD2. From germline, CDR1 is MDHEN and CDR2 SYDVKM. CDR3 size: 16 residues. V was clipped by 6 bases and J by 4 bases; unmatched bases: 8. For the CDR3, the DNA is TGTGCCAGCAGCAGCCGACTAGCGGGAGACTCAGATACGCAGTATTTT. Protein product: CASSSRLAGDSDTQYF.

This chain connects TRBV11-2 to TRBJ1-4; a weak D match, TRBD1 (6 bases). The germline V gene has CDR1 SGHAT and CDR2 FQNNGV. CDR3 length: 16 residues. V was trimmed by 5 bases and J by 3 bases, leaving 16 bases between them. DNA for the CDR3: TGTGCCAGCAGCGATAATTGGGGGGCACCTAATGAAAAACTGTTTTTT. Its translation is CASSDNWGAPNEKLFF.

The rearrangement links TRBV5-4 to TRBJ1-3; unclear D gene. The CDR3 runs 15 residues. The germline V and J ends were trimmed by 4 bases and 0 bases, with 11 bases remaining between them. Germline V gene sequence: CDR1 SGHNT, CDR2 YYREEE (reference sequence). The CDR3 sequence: CASSKDGPSGNTIYF. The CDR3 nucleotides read TGTGCCAGCAGCAAGGACGGACCCTCTGGAAACACCATATATTTT.

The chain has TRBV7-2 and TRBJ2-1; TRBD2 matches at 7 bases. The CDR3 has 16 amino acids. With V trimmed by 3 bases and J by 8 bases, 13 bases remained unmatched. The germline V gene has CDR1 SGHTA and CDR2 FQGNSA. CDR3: CASSFQAGRGRDEQFF. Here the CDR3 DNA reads TGTGCCAGCAGCTTTCAAGCGGGGAGAGGAAGAGATGAGCAGTTCTTC.

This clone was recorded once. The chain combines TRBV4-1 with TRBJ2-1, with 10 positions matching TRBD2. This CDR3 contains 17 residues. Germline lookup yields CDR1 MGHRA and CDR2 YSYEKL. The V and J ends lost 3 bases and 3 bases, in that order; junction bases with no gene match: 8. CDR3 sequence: CASSQGLAGAYYNEQFF. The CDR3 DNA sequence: TGCGCCAGCAGCCAGGGGCTAGCGGGAGCATACTACAATGAGCAGTTCTTC.

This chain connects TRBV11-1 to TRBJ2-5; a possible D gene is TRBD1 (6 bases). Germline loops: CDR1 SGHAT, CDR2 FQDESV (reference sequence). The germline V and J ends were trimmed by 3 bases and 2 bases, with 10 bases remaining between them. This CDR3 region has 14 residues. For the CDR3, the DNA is TGTGCCAGCAGCTTCGGACAGTCACAAGAGACCCAGTACTTC. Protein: CASSFGQSQETQYF.

The CDR3 here is CASSLGRGIFYNEQFF. The CDR3 DNA follows: TGTGCCAGCAGCTTAGGCCGCGGGATATTCTACAATGAGCAGTTCTTC. V and J are TRBV13 and TRBJ2-1, with D tentatively TRBD2 (6 bases). Germline CDR1 is PRHDT and CDR2 is FYEKMQ (reference sequence). This CDR3 has 16 residues. Trimming removed 0 bases from V and 3 bases from J, with 12 bases in between.

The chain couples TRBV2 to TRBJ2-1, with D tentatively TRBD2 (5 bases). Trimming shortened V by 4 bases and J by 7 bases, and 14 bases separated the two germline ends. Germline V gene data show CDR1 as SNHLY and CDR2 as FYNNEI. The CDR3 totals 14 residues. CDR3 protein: CASSGRRAGNEQFF. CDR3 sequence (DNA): TGTGCCAGCAGTGGTAGGCGGGCTGGTAATGAGCAGTTCTTC.

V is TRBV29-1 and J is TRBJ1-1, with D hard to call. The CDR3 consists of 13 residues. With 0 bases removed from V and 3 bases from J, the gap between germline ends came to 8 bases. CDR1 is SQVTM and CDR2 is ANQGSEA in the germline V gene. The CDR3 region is CSVEEIRDTEAFF. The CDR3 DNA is TGCAGCGTTGAAGAGATCCGGGACACTGAAGCTTTCTTT.

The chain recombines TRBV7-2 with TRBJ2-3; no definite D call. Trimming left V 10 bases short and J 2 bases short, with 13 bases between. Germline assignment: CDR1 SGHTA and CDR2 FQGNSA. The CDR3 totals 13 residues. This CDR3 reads CAIRRIDTDTQYF. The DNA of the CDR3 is TGTGCCATCCGGCGGATCGACACAGATACGCAGTATTTT.

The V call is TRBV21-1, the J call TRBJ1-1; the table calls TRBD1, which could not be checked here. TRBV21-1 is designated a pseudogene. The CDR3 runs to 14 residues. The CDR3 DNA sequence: TGTGCCAGCAGCAAAGGGGACAGGGTCGCTGAAGCTTTCTTT. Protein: CASSKGDRVAEAFF.

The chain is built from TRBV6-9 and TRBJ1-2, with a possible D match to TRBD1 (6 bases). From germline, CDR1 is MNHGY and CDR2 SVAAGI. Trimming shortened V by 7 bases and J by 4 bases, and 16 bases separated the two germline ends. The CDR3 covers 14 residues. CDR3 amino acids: CASTRGQGFYGYTF. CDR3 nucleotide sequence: TGTGCCAGCACACGGGGGCAGGGTTTCTATGGCTACACCTTC.

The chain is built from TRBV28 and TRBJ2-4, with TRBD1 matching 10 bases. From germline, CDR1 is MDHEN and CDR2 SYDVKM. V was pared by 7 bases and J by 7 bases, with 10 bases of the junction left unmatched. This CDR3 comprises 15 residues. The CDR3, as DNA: TGTGCCAGCACACTGGGGGGACAGGGGAACAACATTCAGTACTTC. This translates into CASTLGGQGNNIQYF.

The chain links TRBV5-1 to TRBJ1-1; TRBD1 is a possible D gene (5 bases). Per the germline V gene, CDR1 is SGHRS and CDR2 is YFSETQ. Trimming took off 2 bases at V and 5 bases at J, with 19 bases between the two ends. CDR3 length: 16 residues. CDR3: CASSLGVGGSSTEAFF. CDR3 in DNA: TGCGCCAGCAGCTTAGGGGTGGGGGGTTCGAGTACTGAAGCTTTCTTT.

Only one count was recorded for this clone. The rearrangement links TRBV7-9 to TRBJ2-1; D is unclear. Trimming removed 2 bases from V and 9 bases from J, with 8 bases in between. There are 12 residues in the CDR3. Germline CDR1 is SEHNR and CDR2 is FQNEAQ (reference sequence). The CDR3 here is CASSLHQSEQFF. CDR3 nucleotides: TGTGCCAGCAGCTTACATCAGAGTGAGCAGTTCTTC.

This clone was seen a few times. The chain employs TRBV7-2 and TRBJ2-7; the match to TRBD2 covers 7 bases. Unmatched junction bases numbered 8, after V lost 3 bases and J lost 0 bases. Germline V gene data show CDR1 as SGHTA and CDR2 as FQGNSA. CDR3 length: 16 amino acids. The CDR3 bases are TGTGCCAGCAGCTTGAGCGGGACTAAGAGCTCCTACGAGCAGTACTTC. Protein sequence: CASSLSGTKSSYEQYF. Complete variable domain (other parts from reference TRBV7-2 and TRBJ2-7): GAGVSQSPSNKVTEKGKDVELRCDPISGHTALYWYRQSLGQGLEFLIYFQGNSAPDKSGLPSDRFSAERTGGSVSTLTIQRTQQEDSAVYLCASSLSGTKSSYEQYFGPGTRLTVT.

CDR3 loop: CASSAKPGPDYEQYF. CDR3 in DNA: TGCGCCAGCAGCGCGAAGCCGGGACCAGACTACGAGCAGTACTTC. The rearrangement uses TRBV5-1 and TRBJ2-7; D assignment may be TRBD1 or TRBD2 (5 bases each). The germline V gene encodes CDR1 SGHRS and CDR2 YFSETQ. The CDR3 length is 15 residues. V lost 4 bases to trimming and J lost 3 bases, with 17 bases between them.

The CDR3 reads CAISEPGTSGRTYEQYF. CDR3 bases: TGTGCCATCAGTGAGCCAGGGACTAGCGGGAGAACTTACGAGCAGTACTTC. The chain is built from TRBV10-3 and TRBJ2-7, with 14 positions matching TRBD2. The germline V gene has CDR1 ENHRY and CDR2 SYGVKD. The J segment lost 4 bases and the V segment lost 2 bases, leaving 7 bases of the junction unmatched. The length of the CDR3 is 17 residues.

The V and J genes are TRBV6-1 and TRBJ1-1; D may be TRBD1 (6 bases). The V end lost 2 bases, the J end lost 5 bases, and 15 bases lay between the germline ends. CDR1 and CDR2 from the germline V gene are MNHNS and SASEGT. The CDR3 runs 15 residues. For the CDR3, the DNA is TGTGCCAGCAGTGAACAGGGGATGGCGTGGACTGAAGCTTTCTTT. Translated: CASSEQGMAWTEAFF.

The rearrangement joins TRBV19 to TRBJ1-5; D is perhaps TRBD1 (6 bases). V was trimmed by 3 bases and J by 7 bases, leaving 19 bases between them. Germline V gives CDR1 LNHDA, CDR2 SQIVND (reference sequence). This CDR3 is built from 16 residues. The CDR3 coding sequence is TGTGCCAGTAGTATCGGTTGGGCAGGGGCAGGACAGCCCCAGCATTTT. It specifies CASSIGWAGAGQPQHF.

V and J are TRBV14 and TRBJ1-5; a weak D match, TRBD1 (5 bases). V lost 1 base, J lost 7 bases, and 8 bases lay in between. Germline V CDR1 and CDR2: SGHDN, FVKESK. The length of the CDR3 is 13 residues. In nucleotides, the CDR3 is TGTGCCAGCAGCCAAGGGGACGGGCAGCCCCAGCATTTT. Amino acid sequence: CASSQGDGQPQHF.

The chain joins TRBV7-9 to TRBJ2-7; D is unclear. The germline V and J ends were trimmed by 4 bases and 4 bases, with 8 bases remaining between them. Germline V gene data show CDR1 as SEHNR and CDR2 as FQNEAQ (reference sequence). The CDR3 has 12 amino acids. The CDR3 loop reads CASSSIGYEQYF. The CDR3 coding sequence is TGTGCCAGCAGCTCCATAGGATACGAGCAGTACTTC. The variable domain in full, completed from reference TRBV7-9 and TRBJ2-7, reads DTGVSQNPRHKITKRGQNVTFRCDPISEHNRLYWYRQTLGQGPEFLTYFQNEAQLEKSRLLSDRFSAERPKGSFSTLEIQRTEQGDSAMYLCASSSIGYEQYFGPGTRLTVT.